The source of this T cell receptor beta chain is a study of human T cells and chemical hapten exposure. The time point here: patch test 1, 2 weeks after DPC sensitization. The treatment is: therapeutic diphenylcyclopropenone sensitization with weekly scalp DPC. TCRdb re-called the RACE reads through MiXCR, storing one row per CDR3 protein. The sample holds roughly 120,000 distinct CDR3 sequences, around 13% seen once. This clonotype was recorded at least ten times. This CDR3 is 15 amino acids long. From germline, CDR1 is KGHSH and CDR2 LQKENI. V dropped 0 bases and J dropped 8 bases, with 16 bases sitting between them.

This sequence originates from a man aged 18 to 30 with alopecia areata. Some clones in this sample may be carry-over from other donors' samples. The sample here was whole blood, taken in connection with sensitization to the hapten diphenylcyclopropenone (DPC). J is TRBJ1-2 and V is TRBV18, with a tentative D call TRBD1 (5 bases). The CDR3 reads CASSPPSRVAWGYTF. The CDR3 bases are TGTGCCAGCTCACCACCGAGCAGGGTAGCCTGGGGCTACACCTTC.